Following are 14 T cell receptor beta chains from one sample sequenced in a study of metastatic and nonmetastatic thyroid tumors. MiXCR reprocessed the PCR reads for TCRdb. The data show 9,500 to 15,000 clones, over 20% seen once. Every patient underwent thyroid surgery untreated. Material: adjacent normal tissue. Receptors originate from a female donor with papillary thyroid cancer or a benign thyroid nodule (not recorded which). Some clones in this sample may be carry-over from other donors' samples.

The chain combines TRBV2 with TRBJ1-1; maybe TRBD1 (5 bases). The ends were cut back, 4 bases at V and 3 bases at J, with 18 bases in the middle. Germline assignment: CDR1 SNHLY and CDR2 FYNNEI. The length of the CDR3 is 16 residues. The CDR3: CASSAWEGSGDTEAFF. In DNA, the CDR3 is TGTGCCAGCAGTGCGTGGGAGGGGTCGGGGGACACTGAAGCTTTCTTT.

The chain uses TRBV12-3 or TRBV12-4 and TRBJ2-1, with a tentative D call TRBD2 (6 bases). Trimming cost V 2 bases and J 10 bases, with 15 bases left between them. This CDR3 spans 14 amino acids. CDR3 nucleotides: TGTGCCAGCAGTTTACAGGGAAAAGGAGGGGAGCAGTTCTTC. Its protein product is CASSLQGKGGEQFF.

By share of the sample, this clone is medium-sized. This sequence joins TRBV20-1 and TRBJ1-5; TRBD1 is a possible D gene (5 bases). Germline V gives CDR1 DFQATT, CDR2 SNEGSKA (reference sequence). The CDR3 spans 13 residues. V lost 0 bases, J lost 5 bases, and 8 bases lay in between. In nucleotides, the CDR3 is TGCAGTGCTAGAGAAAGACAGTATCAGCCCCAGCATTTT. This codes for CSARERQYQPQHF.

The rearrangement joins TRBV20-1 to TRBJ2-3, with 8 positions matching TRBD2. The length of the CDR3 is 13 residues. Germline-derived CDR1 and CDR2 are DFQATT and SNEGSKA (reference sequence). V was pared by 1 base and J by 7 bases, with 4 bases of the junction left unmatched. CDR3 sequence reads: CSARGGGSNTQYF. The CDR3 nucleotides are TGCAGTGCTAGAGGCGGGGGGTCGAATACGCAGTATTTT.

Judged by abundance, this clone is medium-sized (0.01 to 0.1%). Within the sample, other DNA sequences also encode this same CDR3. The CDR3 bases are TGCAGTGCGAATCAGGGGCCGGTCGAGCAGTACTTC. Translating gives CSANQGPVEQYF. The chain couples TRBV20-1 to TRBJ2-7, with D possibly matching TRBD1 (6 bases). The length of the CDR3 is 12 residues. V was cut by 6 bases and J by 6 bases, with 15 bases left in between. Germline-derived CDR1 and CDR2 are DFQATT and SNEGSKA (reference sequence).

The J gene is TRBJ2-5, the V gene TRBV27, with D perhaps TRBD1 or TRBD2 (5 bases each). This CDR3 has 16 residues. V lost 5 bases, J lost 4 bases, and 20 bases lay in between. Germline-derived CDR1 and CDR2 are MNHEY and SMNVEV (reference sequence). CDR3 bases: TGTGCCAGCAGTCCCCTGTACACGAGAGGGGTAGAGACCCAGTACTTC. Its translation is CASSPLYTRGVETQYF.

This clone was observed many times. The gene calls are TRBV7-3 and TRBJ2-1, with unresolved D. The V gene lost 2 bases and the J gene lost 6 bases, with 8 bases spanning the gap. From germline, CDR1 is SGHTA and CDR2 FQGTGA. CDR3 length equals 13 residues. CDR3 residues: CASSLWGVNEQFF. The CDR3 coding sequence is TGTGCCAGCAGCTTATGGGGTGTCAATGAGCAGTTCTTC.

This clone was counted between two and nine times. This CDR3 fails to terminate in the conserved phenylalanine or tryptophan, so it likely reflects a read error. The limits of the CDR3 on the DNA are not certain, so only TCRdb's listed CDR3 is given. CDR3 protein: CASRALPGALAGATL. This chain connects TRBV6-2 or TRBV6-3 to TRBJ2-1; the D call of TRBD2 is as the table states it, not checked on the DNA. A total of 15 residues make up the CDR3, ends included. Germline V gene sequence: CDR1 MNHEY, CDR2 SVGEGT.

This clone qualifies as medium-sized. The DNA of the CDR3 is TGTGCCAGCAGTCGACCGGGACACTTATACAATGAGCAGTTCTTC. Translated: CASSRPGHLYNEQFF. This chain joins TRBV2 and TRBJ2-1; possibly TRBD1 for D (6 bases). The CDR3 has 15 amino acids. Germline CDR1 reads SNHLY; CDR2 reads FYNNEI. V was trimmed by 5 bases and J by 4 bases, leaving 15 bases between them.

This clone was counted ten times or more. The gene calls are TRBV14 and TRBJ2-7; a possible D gene is TRBD1 (6 bases). Germline V lookup: CDR1 SGHDN, CDR2 FVKESK. This CDR3 contains 15 residues. V lost 3 bases to trimming and J lost 0 bases, with 12 bases between them. Written as DNA, the CDR3 is TGTGCCAGCAGCCATACAGGGCTCAGCTCCTACGAGCAGTACTTC. This codes for CASSHTGLSSYEQYF. The full variable domain, with the rest looked up from reference TRBV14 and TRBJ2-7, is EAGVTQFPSHSVIEKGQTVTLRCDPISGHDNLYWYRRVMGKEIKFLLHFVKESKQDESGMPNNRFLAERTGGTYSTLKVQPAELEDSGVYFCASSHTGLSSYEQYFGPGTRLTVT.

This clone appeared a single time. The chain has TRBV7-8 and TRBJ1-5; D gene unclear. The J call could be wrong; TRBJ2-3 is a better fit for the DNA end. Germline CDR1 reads SGHVS; CDR2 reads FQNEAQ. There are 15 residues in the CDR3. The CDR3 sequence is CASVGLGFGSQPQYF. The CDR3 DNA reads as TGTGCCAGCGTCGGGCTGGGATTTGGCAGTCAGCCCCAGTATTTT.

Concerning this clone itself: One end of the junction fails to match germline, which may point to a read error. This rearrangement joins TRBV25-1 to TRBJ1-6; D uncertain. CDR1 and CDR2 from the germline V gene are MGHDK and SYGVNS. This CDR3 is built from 14 residues. The CDR3 DNA reads as TGTGCCAGCAGTGAATTCGGCAGTAATTCACCCCTCAACTTT. This translates into CASSEFGSNSPLNF.

This chain uses TRBV11-2 with TRBJ2-3; TRBD2 aligns across 15 bases. The CDR3 is 17 residues long. V gave up 5 bases and J gave up 5 bases; unmatched junction bases: 8. CDR1 and CDR2 from the germline V gene are SGHAT and FQNNGV. The CDR3 reads CASSPGLAGGLVDTQYF. The CDR3 DNA reads as TGTGCCAGCAGCCCCGGACTAGCGGGGGGGCTGGTAGATACGCAGTATTTT.

The sample holds a few counts of this clone. The chain has TRBV6-1 and TRBJ2-3; 11 nucleotides match TRBD2. CDR3 length: 14 amino acids. The germline V gene has CDR1 MNHNS and CDR2 SASEGT. The junction had 5 bases not matched to a gene; V was cut back by 8 bases and J by 4 bases. The CDR3 DNA reads TGTGCCAGCGGATTAGCGGGAGGGCCAGATACGCAGTATTTT. Residues: CASGLAGGPDTQYF.